These 2 T cell receptor beta chains came from one sample sequenced in a study of T cell changes during pregnancy in multiple sclerosis. Sequencing was performed with immunoSEQ multiplex PCR; in TCRdb, only in-frame clones are kept and a portion is missing. Among around 81,000 clones listed, roughly 92% were seen once. This sample comprised peripheral blood, obtained after pregnancy. The source is a female donor in good health, enrolled as a control in a pregnancy study.

In its sample, this clone was seen a few times. The chain carries TRBV2 and TRBJ1-5; the D is unclear. The V gene lost 8 bases and the J gene lost 6 bases, with 11 bases spanning the gap. CDR1 is SNHLY and CDR2 is FYNNEI in the germline V gene. The CDR3 is 12 amino acids. The CDR3 protein is CASASAGQPQHF. The CDR3, as DNA: TGTGCCAGCGCGTCCGCAGGTCAGCCCCAGCATTTT.

This chain joins TRBV5-1 and TRBJ2-7; TRBD1 matches 10 bases. Germline trimming cut 4 bases from V and 0 bases from J; bases unmatched to any gene: 10. The CDR3 is made up of 17 amino acids. The germline V gene has CDR1 SGHRS and CDR2 YFSETQ. The chain's CDR3 is CASSNPTGGLISYEQYF. In nucleotides, the CDR3 is TGCGCCAGCAGCAACCCGACAGGGGGCCTTATCTCCTACGAGCAGTACTTC. The full variable domain, rest sourced from reference TRBV5-1 and TRBJ2-7, is KAGVTQTPRYLIKTRGQQVTLSCSPISGHRSVSWYQQTPGQGLQFLFEYFSETQRNKGNFPGRFSGRQFSNSRSEMNVSTLELGDSALYLCASSNPTGGLISYEQYFGPGTRLTVT.